A single sample is the source of the 24 T cell receptor beta chains below, sequenced in a study of T-cell memory formation after mild COVID-19. TCRdb re-called the 5' RACE reads with MiXCR, one entry per CDR3 protein. This sample yields a few hundred thousand distinct CDR3 sequences, of which 20% to 25% are seen a single time; approximately 8.4% belongs to the top ten. Sequenced input: PBMCs or a T cell subset sorted from them (not recorded which). Receptors were obtained from an adult woman who had mild COVID-19 (a few samples of this study predate the infection). Cell type and time point are not known.

At least ten counts were recorded for this clonotype. The chain employs TRBV10-3 and TRBJ2-7; 7 nucleotides line up with TRBD1. In germline, CDR1 is ENHRY, CDR2 SYGVKD. CDR3 length equals 12 residues. The V segment lost 5 bases and the J segment 6 bases; nucleotides outside the gene matches: 4. The CDR3 DNA is TGTGCCATCAGTCGACAGGGTACCGAGCAGTACTTC. It yields the protein CAISRQGTEQYF.

This chain links TRBV7-9 with TRBJ2-1; 7 bases are shared with TRBD1. This CDR3 region has 15 residues. CDR1 is SEHNR and CDR2 is FQNEAQ in the germline V gene (reference sequence). V dropped 4 bases and J dropped 3; count of bases not matched to a gene: 6. This CDR3 reads CASSSPGQIYNEQFF. The CDR3 DNA reads TGTGCCAGCAGCTCCCCGGGACAGATCTACAATGAGCAGTTCTTC.

This clonotype was found a few times. The rearrangement links TRBV30 to TRBJ1-2; D gene unclear. Trimming removed 1 base from V and 3 bases from J, with 9 bases in between. This CDR3 comprises 13 residues. From germline, CDR1 is GTSNPN and CDR2 SVGIG (reference sequence). CDR3: CAWSDGRHYGYTF. The CDR3 DNA follows: TGTGCCTGGAGTGACGGGCGGCACTATGGCTACACCTTC.

The rearrangement links TRBV12-3 or TRBV12-4 to TRBJ1-5; 10 bases fit TRBD1. Trimming cost V 4 bases and J 1 base; bases outside gene matches: 10. This CDR3 contains 18 residues. CDR3 sequence reads: CASSSRTGGSGSNQPQHF. CDR3 DNA sequence: TGTGCCAGCAGTTCAAGGACAGGGGGTAGTGGGAGCAATCAGCCCCAGCATTTT.

This clonotype has only a few counts. The chain recombines TRBV7-6 with TRBJ2-3; 14 bases are shared with TRBD2. Germline assignment: CDR1 SGHVS and CDR2 FNYEAQ. The CDR3 loop spans 17 amino acids. V lost 4 bases to trimming and J lost 6 bases; unmatched junction nucleotides: 9. The CDR3 spells CASSYLTTSGGADTQYF. CDR3 bases: TGTGCCAGCAGCTATCTCACGACTAGCGGGGGGGCGGATACGCAGTATTTT. Full variable domain (remainder filled in from reference TRBV7-6 and TRBJ2-3): GAGVSQSPRYKVTKRGQDVALRCDPISGHVSLYWYRQALGQGPEFLTYFNYEAQQDKSGLPNDRFSAERPEGSISTLTIQRTEQRDSAMYRCASSYLTTSGGADTQYFGPGTRLTVL.

The chain uses TRBV4-2 and TRBJ1-2; tentatively, D is TRBD1 (5 bases). The CDR3 is 13 amino acids. Germline V gives CDR1 LGHNA, CDR2 YNFKEQ. Trimming took 0 bases from V and 8 from J, leaving 10 bases between them. The CDR3 sequence is CASSQEQGRGYTF. CDR3 DNA sequence: TGTGCCAGCAGCCAAGAGCAGGGTCGGGGCTACACCTTC.

The sample holds a few counts of this clonotype. The V call is TRBV29-1, the J call TRBJ2-3; the D is unclear. This CDR3 is built from 16 residues. Germline V gives CDR1 SQVTM, CDR2 ANQGSEA. Trimming left V 1 base short and J 2 bases short, with 16 bases between. The CDR3 sequence is CSVEGGSSLLTDTQYF. CDR3 DNA: TGCAGCGTTGAAGGAGGCAGCTCCCTTCTCACAGATACGCAGTATTTT.

This clonotype was detected only a few times. The chain is built from TRBV12-3 or TRBV12-4 and TRBJ1-2, with TRBD1 as a possible D gene (6 bases). This CDR3 has 15 amino acids. V lost 8 bases, J lost 1 base, and 17 bases lay in between. CDR3 sequence reads: CASSGTSGGNYGYTF. The DNA for the CDR3 is TGTGCCAGCTCCGGGACATCAGGTGGTAACTATGGCTACACCTTC.

Only a few counts were recorded for this clonotype. This chain links TRBV18 with TRBJ2-1; TRBD2 is a possible D gene (6 bases). The ends were cut back, 0 bases at V and 8 bases at J, with 17 bases in the middle. The CDR3 extends over 16 amino acids. In germline, CDR1 is KGHSH, CDR2 LQKENI. The CDR3 DNA reads TGTGCCAGCTCACCACCTCAGCGGGTTAAGTGGGATGAGCAGTTCTTC. Amino acid sequence: CASSPPQRVKWDEQFF.

J is TRBJ2-7 and V is TRBV24-1; D might be TRBD2 (6 bases). V was pared by 7 bases and J by 9 bases, with 18 bases between. Germline lookup yields CDR1 KGHDR and CDR2 SFDVKD. This CDR3 comprises 13 residues. The CDR3: CATSRFSGDGQYF. The CDR3 nucleotides read TGTGCCACCAGCCGATTTAGCGGTGACGGGCAGTACTTC.

The chain joins TRBV29-1 to TRBJ2-7, with D unresolved. Germline CDR1 and CDR2: SQVTM and ANQGSEA. CDR3 length equals 13 residues. V was shortened by 4 bases and J by 8 bases, with 18 bases between the two germline ends. The CDR3, as DNA: TGCAGCGTTGCGGGCCAAGTGACAAATAAGCAGTACTTC. This encodes CSVAGQVTNKQYF.

This clonotype has only a few counts. CDR3 coding DNA: TGTGCCAGCAGCTCGACAGACTCCAGCTACGAGCAGTACTTC. Protein product: CASSSTDSSYEQYF. This rearrangement joins TRBV6-1 to TRBJ2-7; D is possibly TRBD1 (5 bases). Germline assignment: CDR1 MNHNS and CDR2 SASEGT. The CDR3 runs 14 residues. Trimming removed 6 bases from V and 3 bases from J, with 15 bases in between.

The chain is built from TRBV11-1 and TRBJ2-7; 9 nucleotides match TRBD1. The CDR3 length is 15 residues. Germline V gene data show CDR1 as SGHAT and CDR2 as FQDESV (reference sequence). The ends lost 5 bases at V and 2 bases at J; junction bases unmatched: 7. The CDR3 protein is CASSQTRDRAYEQYF. The CDR3 DNA reads as TGTGCCAGCAGCCAAACTCGGGACAGGGCCTACGAGCAGTACTTC. The full variable domain, with the rest looked up from reference TRBV11-1 and TRBJ2-7, is EAEVAQSPRYKITEKSQAVAFWCDPISGHATLYWYRQILGQGPELLVQFQDESVVDDSQLPKDRFSAERLKGVDSTLKIQPAELGDSAMYLCASSQTRDRAYEQYFGPGTRLTVT.

The chain joins TRBV12-3 or TRBV12-4 to TRBJ2-2; D is unresolved. The length of the CDR3 is 13 residues. The ends were cut back, 5 bases at V and 7 bases at J, with 11 bases in the middle. CDR3 nucleotide sequence: TGTGCCAGCAGTCCGAATACTGTCGGGGAGCTGTTTTTT. This encodes CASSPNTVGELFF.

This clonotype was detected only a few times. CDR3 region: CASSQDPGTGGYEQYF. CDR3 DNA sequence: TGTGCCAGCAGCCAAGATCCGGGGACAGGGGGCTACGAGCAGTACTTC. The chain combines TRBV3-1 with TRBJ2-7, with 11 positions matching TRBD1. The germline gives CDR1 LGHDT, CDR2 YNNKEL (reference sequence). Unmatched junction bases numbered 4, after V lost 0 bases and J lost 3 bases. The CDR3 extends over 16 amino acids.

This clonotype was seen more than once but under ten times. Germline and junction disagree at one end, which may indicate a read error. The V call is TRBV12-3 or TRBV12-4, the J call TRBJ1-2, with 7 positions matching TRBD1. The CDR3 is 13 residues long. Here the CDR3 DNA reads TGTGCCACCAGTTCCCCCAGGGGGTATGGCTACACCTTC. Translation gives CATSSPRGYGYTF.

This clonotype was seen a few times. The CDR3 loop reads CASFWGFGGELFF. As DNA, the CDR3 is TGTGCCAGTTTCTGGGGGTTCGGCGGGGAGCTGTTTTTT. J is TRBJ2-2 and V is TRBV7-9; either TRBD1 or TRBD2 may supply D (5 bases each). The CDR3 covers 13 residues. CDR1 is SEHNR and CDR2 is FQNEAQ in the germline V gene (reference sequence). Trimming pared 9 bases from V and 7 bases from J, leaving 15 bases between.

The sample holds many counts of this clonotype. The chain carries TRBV27 and TRBJ2-7; D may be TRBD2 (5 bases). Germline CDR1 reads MNHEY; CDR2 reads SMNVEV (reference sequence). The V and J ends lost 4 bases and 2 bases respectively, with 15 bases between them. The CDR3 has 15 amino acids. The CDR3 DNA reads TGTGCCAGCAGTTCCCAACTAGACGCACCCTACGAGCAGTACTTC. The encoded protein is CASSSQLDAPYEQYF.

The rearrangement joins TRBV18 to TRBJ1-2; D call uncertain. Looked up from germline, CDR1 is KGHSH and CDR2 is LQKENI. Trimming shortened V by 0 bases and J by 4 bases, and 12 bases separated the two germline ends. The CDR3 length is 15 residues. The CDR3 spells CASSPPFLGSYGYTF. Here the CDR3 DNA reads TGTGCCAGCTCACCACCCTTTCTGGGGTCCTATGGCTACACCTTC.

The V gene is TRBV12-3 or TRBV12-4, the J gene TRBJ1-1; D possibly corresponds to TRBD1 (6 bases). Trimming left V 4 bases short and J 2 bases short, with 11 bases between. The CDR3 sequence is 14 residues long. The CDR3 DNA sequence: TGTGCCAGCAGTTCACAACAGGGAAACACTGAAGCTTTCTTT. Translated, it gives CASSSQQGNTEAFF.

DNA of the CDR3: TGTGCCACCAGCAGAGCTAGCGGGAGCCACAATGAGCAGTTCTTC. Translation gives CATSRASGSHNEQFF. V gene TRBV15 combines with J gene TRBJ2-1, with 10 bases fitting TRBD2. Trimming took 1 base from V and 5 from J; bases not matched to a gene: 2. This CDR3 contains 15 residues. Germline CDR1 reads LNHNV; CDR2 reads YYDKDF (reference sequence).

The gene calls are TRBV11-2 and TRBJ2-1, with D perhaps being TRBD1 or TRBD2 (5 bases each). Looked up from germline, CDR1 is SGHAT and CDR2 is FQNNGV. The CDR3 has 16 amino acids. Trimming pared 4 bases from V and 0 bases from J, leaving 13 bases between. The CDR3 nucleotides read TGTGCCAGCAGCTCCGTCCGGGGCCGCTCCTACAATGAGCAGTTCTTC. Translated, it gives CASSSVRGRSYNEQFF.

This sequence joins TRBV7-9 and TRBJ2-7; 7 bases are a match to TRBD2. Germline V gene data show CDR1 as SEHNR and CDR2 as FQNEAQ (reference sequence). With V trimmed by 4 bases and J by 3 bases, 9 bases remained unmatched. CDR3 length: 15 residues. CDR3 residues: CASSYSSGAYYEQYF. The CDR3, as DNA: TGTGCCAGCAGCTACTCTAGCGGAGCCTACTACGAGCAGTACTTC.

This clonotype turned up a few times. The V and J genes are TRBV14 and TRBJ1-1; possible D gene TRBD1, 5 bases. From germline, CDR1 is SGHDN and CDR2 FVKESK. The CDR3 runs 12 residues. Trimming took off 4 bases at V and 11 bases at J, with 14 bases between the two ends. The chain's CDR3 is CASSPLGRAAFF. The CDR3 region has the DNA TGTGCCAGCAGCCCATTGGGGCGGGCGGCTTTCTTT.